This entry is about one T cell receptor beta chain. Its antigen is not identified. A template switching step contributed a universal primer site, while unique molecular identifiers were present in the cDNA. TCRdb re-called the 5' RACE reads with MiXCR, one entry per CDR3 protein. The sample has a few hundred thousand distinct CDR3 sequences, approximately 12% seen once. This sample is drawn from a study of identical twins. CDR3 length: 14 amino acids. Trimming shortened V by 4 bases and J by 4 bases, and 15 bases separated the two germline ends. From germline, CDR1 is DFQATT and CDR2 SNEGSKA (reference sequence). Study-level results: Zero-insertion analyses could be partly confounded by invariant MAIT and iNKT cells. Researchers reported excess low generation probability among twin-shared out-of-frame alpha sequences.

The same data also went into a second study, on yellow fever vaccine responses in identical twins.

Specimen: memory (CD45RO+) T cells sorted from blood. This receptor was obtained from a woman between 18 and 29 years old in good health. The genes are TRBV20-1 and TRBJ2-3; D perhaps matches TRBD2 (5 bases). CDR3 in DNA: TGCAGTGCTAACACTCTAGGGAGCTCAGATACGCAGTATTTT. Translation gives CSANTLGSSDTQYF.